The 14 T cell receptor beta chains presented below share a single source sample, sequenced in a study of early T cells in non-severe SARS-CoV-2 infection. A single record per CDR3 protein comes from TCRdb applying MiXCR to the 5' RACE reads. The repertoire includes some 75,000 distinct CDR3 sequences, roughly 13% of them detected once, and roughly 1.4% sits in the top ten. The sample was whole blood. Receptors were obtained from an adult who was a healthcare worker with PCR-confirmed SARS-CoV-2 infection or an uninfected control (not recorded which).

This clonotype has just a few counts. In nucleotides, the CDR3 is TGTGCCATCAACGTCGGGAACCTCCCTGATGGCTACACCTTC. It translates to CAINVGNLPDGYTF. The chain links TRBV10-3 to TRBJ1-2; no clear D. Trimming removed 7 bases from V and 6 bases from J, with 18 bases in between. Germline loops: CDR1 ENHRY, CDR2 SYGVKD. This CDR3 is built from 14 residues.

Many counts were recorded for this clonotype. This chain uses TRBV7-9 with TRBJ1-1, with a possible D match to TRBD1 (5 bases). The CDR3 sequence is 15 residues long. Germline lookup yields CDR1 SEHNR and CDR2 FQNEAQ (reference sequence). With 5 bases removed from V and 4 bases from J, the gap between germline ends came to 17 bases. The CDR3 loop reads CASSNGGGVGTEAFF. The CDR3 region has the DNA TGTGCCAGCAGCAACGGCGGGGGGGTTGGCACTGAAGCTTTCTTT.

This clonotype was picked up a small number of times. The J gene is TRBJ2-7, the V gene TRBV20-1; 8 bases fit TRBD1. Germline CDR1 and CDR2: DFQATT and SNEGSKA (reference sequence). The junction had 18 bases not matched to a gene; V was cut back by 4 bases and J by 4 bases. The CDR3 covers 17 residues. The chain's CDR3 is CSATKAGNRGAGYEQYF. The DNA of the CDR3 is TGCAGTGCTACCAAGGCGGGCAACAGGGGGGCGGGTTACGAGCAGTACTTC.

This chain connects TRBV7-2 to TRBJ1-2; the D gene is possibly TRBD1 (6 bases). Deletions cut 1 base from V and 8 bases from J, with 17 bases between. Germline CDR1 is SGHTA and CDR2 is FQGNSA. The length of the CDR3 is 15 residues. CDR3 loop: CASSLEARGAEGYTF. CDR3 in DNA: TGTGCCAGCAGCTTAGAGGCTCGGGGGGCGGAGGGCTACACCTTC.

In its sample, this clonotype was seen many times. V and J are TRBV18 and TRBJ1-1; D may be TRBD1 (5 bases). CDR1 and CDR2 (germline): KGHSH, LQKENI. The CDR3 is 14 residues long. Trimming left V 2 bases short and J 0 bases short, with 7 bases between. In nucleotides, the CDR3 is TGTGCCAGCTCACCAACAGGCCTGAACACTGAAGCTTTCTTT. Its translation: CASSPTGLNTEAFF.

The DNA for the CDR3 is TGTGCCATCAGTGAACAGGGGTGGAACACTGAAGCTTTCTTT. Translated: CAISEQGWNTEAFF. This chain links TRBV10-3 with TRBJ1-1; 7 bases align to TRBD1. CDR3 length: 14 residues. V shed 3 bases, J shed 1 base, and the junction held 2 bases outside the gene matches. Germline V gene sequence: CDR1 ENHRY, CDR2 SYGVKD.

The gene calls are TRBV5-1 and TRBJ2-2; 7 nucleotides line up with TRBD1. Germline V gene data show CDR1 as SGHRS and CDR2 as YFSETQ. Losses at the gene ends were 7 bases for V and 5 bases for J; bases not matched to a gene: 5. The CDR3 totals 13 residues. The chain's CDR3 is CASRRGSTGELFF. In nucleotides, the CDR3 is TGCGCCAGCCGCAGGGGGTCGACCGGGGAGCTGTTTTTT.

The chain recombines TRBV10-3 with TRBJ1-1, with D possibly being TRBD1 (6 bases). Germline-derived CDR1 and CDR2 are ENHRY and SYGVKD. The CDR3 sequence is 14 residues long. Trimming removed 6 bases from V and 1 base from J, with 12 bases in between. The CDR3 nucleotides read TGTGCCATCAGCTTAGGGGGGGCGAACACTGAAGCTTTCTTT. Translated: CAISLGGANTEAFF.

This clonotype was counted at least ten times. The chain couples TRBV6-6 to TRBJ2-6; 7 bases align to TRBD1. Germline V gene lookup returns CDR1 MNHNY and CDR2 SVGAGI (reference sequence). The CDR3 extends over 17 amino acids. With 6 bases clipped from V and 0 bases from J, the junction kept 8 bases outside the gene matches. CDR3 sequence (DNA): TGTGCCAGCAGCCCCGGGACAGCAGGCTCTGGGGCCAACGTCCTGACTTTC. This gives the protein CASSPGTAGSGANVLTF.

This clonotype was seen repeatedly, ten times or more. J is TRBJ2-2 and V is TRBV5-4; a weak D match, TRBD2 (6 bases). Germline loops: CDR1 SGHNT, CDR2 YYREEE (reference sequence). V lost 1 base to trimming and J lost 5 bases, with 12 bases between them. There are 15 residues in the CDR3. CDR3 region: CASSLFAGGTGELFF. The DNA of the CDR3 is TGTGCCAGCAGCTTGTTTGCCGGAGGGACCGGGGAGCTGTTTTTT.

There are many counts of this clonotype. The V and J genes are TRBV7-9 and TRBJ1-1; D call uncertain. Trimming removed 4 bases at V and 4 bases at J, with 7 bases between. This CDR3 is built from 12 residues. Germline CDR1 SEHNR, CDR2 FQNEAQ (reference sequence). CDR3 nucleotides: TGTGCCAGCAGCTCCATACGCACTGAAGCTTTCTTT. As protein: CASSSIRTEAFF.

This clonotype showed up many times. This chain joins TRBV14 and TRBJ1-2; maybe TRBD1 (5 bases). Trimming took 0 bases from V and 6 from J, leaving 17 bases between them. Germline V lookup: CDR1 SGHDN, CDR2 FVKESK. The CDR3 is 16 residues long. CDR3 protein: CASSQDPAGTEDGYTF. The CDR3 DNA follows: TGTGCCAGCAGCCAAGATCCGGCAGGGACGGAAGATGGCTACACCTTC.

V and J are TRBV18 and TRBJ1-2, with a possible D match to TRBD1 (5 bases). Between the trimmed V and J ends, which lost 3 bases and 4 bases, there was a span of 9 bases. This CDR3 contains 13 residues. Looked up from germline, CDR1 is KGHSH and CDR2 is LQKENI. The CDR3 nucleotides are TGTGCCAGCTCACCCCCGGACACCTATGGCTACACCTTC. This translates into CASSPPDTYGYTF.

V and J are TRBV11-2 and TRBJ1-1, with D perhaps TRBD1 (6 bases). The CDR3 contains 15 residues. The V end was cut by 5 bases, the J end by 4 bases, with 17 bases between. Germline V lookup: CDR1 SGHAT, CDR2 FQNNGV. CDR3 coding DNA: TGTGCCAGCAGCCAAGGACACAGGGTTTCCACTGAAGCTTTCTTT. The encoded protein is CASSQGHRVSTEAFF.